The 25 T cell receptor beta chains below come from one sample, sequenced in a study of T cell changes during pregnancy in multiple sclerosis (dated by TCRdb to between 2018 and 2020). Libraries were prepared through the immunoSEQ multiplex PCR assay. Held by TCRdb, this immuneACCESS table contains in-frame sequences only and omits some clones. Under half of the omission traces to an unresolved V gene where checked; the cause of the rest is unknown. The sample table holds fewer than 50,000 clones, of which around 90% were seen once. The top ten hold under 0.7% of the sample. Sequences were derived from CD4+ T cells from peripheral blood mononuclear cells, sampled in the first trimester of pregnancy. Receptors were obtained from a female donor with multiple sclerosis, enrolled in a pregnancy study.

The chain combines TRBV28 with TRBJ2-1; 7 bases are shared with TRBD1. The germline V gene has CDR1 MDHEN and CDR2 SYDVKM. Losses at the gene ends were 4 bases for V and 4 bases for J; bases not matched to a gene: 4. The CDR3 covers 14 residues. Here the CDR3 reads CASSWGQPYNEQFF. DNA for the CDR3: TGTGCCAGCAGTTGGGGACAGCCATACAATGAGCAGTTCTTC. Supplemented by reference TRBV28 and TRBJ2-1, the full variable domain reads DVKVTQSSRYLVKRTGEKVFLECVQDMDHENMFWYRQDPGLGLRLIYFSYDVKMKEKGDIPEGYSVSREKKERFSLILESASTNQTSMYLCASSWGQPYNEQFFGPGTRLTVL.

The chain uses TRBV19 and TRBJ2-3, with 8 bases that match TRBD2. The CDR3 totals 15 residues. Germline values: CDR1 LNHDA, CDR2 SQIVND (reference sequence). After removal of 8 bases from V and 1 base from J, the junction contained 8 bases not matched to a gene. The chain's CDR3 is CASCKAGARTDTQYF. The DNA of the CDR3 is TGTGCCAGTTGTAAAGCGGGGGCCCGCACAGATACGCAGTATTTT.

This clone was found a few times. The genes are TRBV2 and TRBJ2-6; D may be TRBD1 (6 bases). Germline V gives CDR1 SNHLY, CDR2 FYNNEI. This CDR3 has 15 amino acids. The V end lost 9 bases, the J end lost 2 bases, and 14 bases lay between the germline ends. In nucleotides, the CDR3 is TGTGCCAGTAGCTCACAGGGAACTGGGGCCAACGTCCTGACTTTC. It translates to CASSSQGTGANVLTF.

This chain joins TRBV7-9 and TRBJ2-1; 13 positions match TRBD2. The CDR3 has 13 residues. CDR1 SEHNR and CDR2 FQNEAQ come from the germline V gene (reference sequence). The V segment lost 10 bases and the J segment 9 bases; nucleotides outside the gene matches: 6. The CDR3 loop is CATGLAGATEQFF. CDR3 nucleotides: TGTGCCACTGGACTAGCGGGAGCCACTGAGCAGTTCTTC.

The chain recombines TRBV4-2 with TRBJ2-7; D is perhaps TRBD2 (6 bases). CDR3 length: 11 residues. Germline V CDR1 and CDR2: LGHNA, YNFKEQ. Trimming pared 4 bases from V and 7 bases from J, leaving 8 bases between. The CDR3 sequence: CASSLRGEQYF. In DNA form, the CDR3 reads TGTGCCAGCAGCCTCCGGGGGGAGCAGTACTTC.

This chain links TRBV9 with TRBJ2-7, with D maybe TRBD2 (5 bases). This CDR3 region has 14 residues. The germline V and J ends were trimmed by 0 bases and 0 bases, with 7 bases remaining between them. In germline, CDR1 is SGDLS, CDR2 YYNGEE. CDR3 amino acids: CASSVGGSSYEQYF. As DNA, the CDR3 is TGTGCCAGCAGCGTAGGTGGGAGCTCCTACGAGCAGTACTTC.

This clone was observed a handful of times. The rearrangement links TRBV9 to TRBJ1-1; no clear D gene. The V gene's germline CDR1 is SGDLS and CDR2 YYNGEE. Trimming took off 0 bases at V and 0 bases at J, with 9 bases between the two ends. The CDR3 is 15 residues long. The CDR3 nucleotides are TGTGCCAGCAGCGTAGCTACAGCCATGAACACTGAAGCTTTCTTT. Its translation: CASSVATAMNTEAFF.

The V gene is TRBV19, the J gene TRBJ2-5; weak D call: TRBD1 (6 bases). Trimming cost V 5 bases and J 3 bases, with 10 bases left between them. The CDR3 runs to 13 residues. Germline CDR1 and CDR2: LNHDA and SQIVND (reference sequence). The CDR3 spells CASSVRDKETQYF. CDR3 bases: TGTGCCAGTAGTGTCCGGGACAAAGAGACCCAGTACTTC. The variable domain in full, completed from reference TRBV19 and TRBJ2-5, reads DGGITQSPKYLFRKEGQNVTLSCEQNLNHDAMYWYRQDPGQGLRLIYYSQIVNDFQKGDIAEGYSVSREKKESFPLTVTSAQKNPTAFYLCASSVRDKETQYFGPGTRLLVL.

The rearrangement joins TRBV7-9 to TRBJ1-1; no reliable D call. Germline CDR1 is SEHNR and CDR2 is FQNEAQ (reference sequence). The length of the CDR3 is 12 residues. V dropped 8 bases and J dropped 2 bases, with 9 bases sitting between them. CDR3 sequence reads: CASGSINTEAFF. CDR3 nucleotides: TGTGCCAGCGGGAGCATTAACACTGAAGCTTTCTTT.

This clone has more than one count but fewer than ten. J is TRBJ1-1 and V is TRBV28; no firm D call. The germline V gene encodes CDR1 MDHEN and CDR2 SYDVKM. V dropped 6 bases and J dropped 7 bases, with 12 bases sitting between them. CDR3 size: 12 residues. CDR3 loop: CASSPLGLEAFF. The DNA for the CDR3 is TGTGCCAGCAGCCCTCTTGGCCTTGAAGCTTTCTTT.

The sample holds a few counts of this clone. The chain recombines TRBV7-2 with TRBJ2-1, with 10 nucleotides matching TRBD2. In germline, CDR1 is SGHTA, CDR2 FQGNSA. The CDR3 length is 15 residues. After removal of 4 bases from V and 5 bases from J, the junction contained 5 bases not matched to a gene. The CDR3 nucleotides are TGTGCCAGCAGCTACCCAGCGGGAGGGCACAATGAGCAGTTCTTC. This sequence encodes CASSYPAGGHNEQFF. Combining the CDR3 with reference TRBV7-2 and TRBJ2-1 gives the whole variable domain GAGVSQSPSNKVTEKGKDVELRCDPISGHTALYWYRQSLGQGLEFLIYFQGNSAPDKSGLPSDRFSAERTGGSVSTLTIQRTQQEDSAVYLCASSYPAGGHNEQFFGPGTRLTVL.

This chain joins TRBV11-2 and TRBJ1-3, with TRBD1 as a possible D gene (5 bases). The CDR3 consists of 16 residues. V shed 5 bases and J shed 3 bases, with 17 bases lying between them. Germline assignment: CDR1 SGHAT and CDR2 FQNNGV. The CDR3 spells CASSPGRGPLGNTIYF. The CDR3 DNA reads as TGTGCCAGCAGCCCAGGGCGGGGACCCCTTGGAAACACCATATATTTT.

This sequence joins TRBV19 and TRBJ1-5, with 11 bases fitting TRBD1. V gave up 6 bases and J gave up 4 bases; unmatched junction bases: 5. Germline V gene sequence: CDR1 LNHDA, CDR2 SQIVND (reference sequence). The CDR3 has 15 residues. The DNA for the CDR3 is TGTGCCAGTAGCCGGGACAGGGGGTGGAATCAGCCCCAGCATTTT. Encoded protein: CASSRDRGWNQPQHF.

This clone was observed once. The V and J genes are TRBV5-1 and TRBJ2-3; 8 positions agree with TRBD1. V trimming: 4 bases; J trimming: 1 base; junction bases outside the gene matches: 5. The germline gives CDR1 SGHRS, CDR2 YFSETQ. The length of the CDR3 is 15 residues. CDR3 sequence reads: CASSPGQAGTDTQYF. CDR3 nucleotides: TGCGCCAGCAGCCCGGGACAGGCTGGCACAGATACGCAGTATTTT.

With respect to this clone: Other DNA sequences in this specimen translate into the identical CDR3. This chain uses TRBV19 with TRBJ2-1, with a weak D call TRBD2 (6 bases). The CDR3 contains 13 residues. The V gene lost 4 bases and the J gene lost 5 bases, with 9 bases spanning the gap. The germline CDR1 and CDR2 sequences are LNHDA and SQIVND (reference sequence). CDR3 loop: CASSTRRDNEQFF. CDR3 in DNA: TGTGCCAGTAGTACCCGGAGGGACAATGAGCAGTTCTTC.

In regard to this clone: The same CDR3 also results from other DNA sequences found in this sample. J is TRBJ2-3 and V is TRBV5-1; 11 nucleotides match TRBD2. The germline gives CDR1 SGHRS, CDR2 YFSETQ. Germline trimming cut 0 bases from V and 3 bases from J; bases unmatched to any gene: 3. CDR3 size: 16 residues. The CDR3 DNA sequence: TGCGCCAGCAGCTTGGAGGGACTAGCGGCTACAGATACGCAGTATTTT. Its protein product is CASSLEGLAATDTQYF.

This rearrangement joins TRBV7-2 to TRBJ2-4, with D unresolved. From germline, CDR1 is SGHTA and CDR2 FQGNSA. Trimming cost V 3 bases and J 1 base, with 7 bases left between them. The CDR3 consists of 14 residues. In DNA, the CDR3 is TGTGCCAGCAGCTTTAGCTGGGCCAAAAACATTCAGTACTTC. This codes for CASSFSWAKNIQYF.

The CDR3 DNA reads TGTGCCAGCAGCCAAGTTTGGAAGGGGCGGGAGGGAAGCACAGATACGCAGTATTTT. Its protein product is CASSQVWKGREGSTDTQYF. The gene calls are TRBV4-2 and TRBJ2-3; 9 bases map to TRBD2. The CDR3 has 19 amino acids. With V trimmed by 1 base and J by 0 bases, 11 bases remained unmatched. Germline V gene sequence: CDR1 LGHNA, CDR2 YNFKEQ.

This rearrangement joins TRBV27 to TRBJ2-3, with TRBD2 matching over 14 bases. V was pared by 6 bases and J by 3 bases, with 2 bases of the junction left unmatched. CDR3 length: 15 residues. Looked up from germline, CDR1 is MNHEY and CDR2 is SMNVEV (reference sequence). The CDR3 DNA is TGTGCCAGCAGGGGACTAGCGGGGGCGACAGATACGCAGTATTTT. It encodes CASRGLAGATDTQYF.

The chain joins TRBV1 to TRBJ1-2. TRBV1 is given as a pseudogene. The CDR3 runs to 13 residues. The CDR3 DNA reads TGCACCAGCAGCCAGGAGAGCGTCTATGGCTACACCTTC. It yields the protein CTSSQESVYGYTF.

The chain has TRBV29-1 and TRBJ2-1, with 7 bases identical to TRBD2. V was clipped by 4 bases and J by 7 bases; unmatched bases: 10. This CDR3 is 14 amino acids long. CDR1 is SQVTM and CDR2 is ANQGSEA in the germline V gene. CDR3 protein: CSVGGIMGGNEQFF. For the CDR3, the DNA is TGCAGCGTTGGGGGTATTATGGGGGGGAATGAGCAGTTCTTC.

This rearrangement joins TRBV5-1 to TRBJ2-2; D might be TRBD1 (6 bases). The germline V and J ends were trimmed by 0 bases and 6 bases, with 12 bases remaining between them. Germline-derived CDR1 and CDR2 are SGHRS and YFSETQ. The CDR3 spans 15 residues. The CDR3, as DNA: TGCGCCAGCAGCTTGGTCCAGGGGTCCGCCGGGGAGCTGTTTTTT. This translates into CASSLVQGSAGELFF.

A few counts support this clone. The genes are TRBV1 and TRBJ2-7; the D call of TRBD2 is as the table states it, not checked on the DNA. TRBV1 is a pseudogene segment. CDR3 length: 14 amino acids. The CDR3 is CTSSPQRSAHEQYF. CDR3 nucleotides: TGCACCAGCAGCCCCCAGCGATCAGCGCACGAGCAGTACTTC.

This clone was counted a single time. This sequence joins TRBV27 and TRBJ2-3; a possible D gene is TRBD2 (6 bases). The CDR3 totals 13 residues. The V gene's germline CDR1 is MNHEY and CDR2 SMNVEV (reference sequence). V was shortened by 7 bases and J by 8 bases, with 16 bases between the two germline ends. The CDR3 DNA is TGTGCCAGCACTATGGGGGGAGTCACTACGCAGTATTTT. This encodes CASTMGGVTTQYF.

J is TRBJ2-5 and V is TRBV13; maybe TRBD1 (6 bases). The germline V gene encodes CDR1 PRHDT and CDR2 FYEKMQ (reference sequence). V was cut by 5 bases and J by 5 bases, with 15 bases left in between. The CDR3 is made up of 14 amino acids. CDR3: CASSKTGSGETQYF. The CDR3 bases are TGTGCCAGCAGCAAAACAGGGTCGGGGGAGACCCAGTACTTC.